These 18 T cell receptor beta chains were sequenced from one sample in a study of shared clonotypes between healthy human individuals. Sequencing used immunoSEQ multiplex PCR; TCRdb keeps in-frame clones, though not all of them. The profile shows about 980,000 clones, approximately 76% of them singletons. Specimen: memory CD4+ T cells sorted from blood. Documented subset: CD45RA-negative fraction. The receptors here all came from a man aged 18 to 30 in good health.

This clone was counted only a few times. The rearrangement links TRBV7-9 to TRBJ1-3, with D possibly being TRBD1 (5 bases). Germline values: CDR1 SEHNR, CDR2 FQNEAQ (reference sequence). The CDR3 loop spans 15 amino acids. V was pared by 6 bases and J by 0 bases, with 12 bases between. The CDR3 spells CASSSMTVSGNTIYF. CDR3 nucleotides: TGTGCCAGCAGTTCTATGACAGTCTCTGGAAACACCATATATTTT.

The genes are TRBV25-1 and TRBJ2-7; 7 bases are a match to TRBD1. CDR3 length: 12 residues. Unmatched junction bases numbered 1, after V lost 6 bases and J lost 2 bases. The germline V gene encodes CDR1 MGHDK and CDR2 SYGVNS. The CDR3 here is CASRDRPYEQYF. CDR3 nucleotides: TGTGCCAGCAGGGACAGGCCCTACGAGCAGTACTTC.

The chain couples TRBV7-2 to TRBJ2-6; D may be TRBD1 (5 bases). The CDR3 covers 15 residues. The germline V gene encodes CDR1 SGHTA and CDR2 FQGNSA. Trimming took off 5 bases at V and 5 bases at J, with 13 bases between the two ends. The CDR3 sequence is CASSPGHPRANVLTF. DNA for the CDR3: TGTGCCAGCAGCCCCGGACACCCAAGGGCCAACGTCCTGACTTTC.

This clone was detected only once. The chain recombines TRBV4-1 with TRBJ1-5, with unresolved D. V lost 1 base to trimming and J lost 3 bases, with 4 bases between them. The CDR3 is made up of 13 amino acids. CDR1 MGHRA and CDR2 YSYEKL come from the germline V gene. The CDR3 nucleotides are TGCGCCAGCAGCCAAGTGTACAATCAGCCCCAGCATTTT. Amino acid sequence: CASSQVYNQPQHF.

Of note for this clone: Other DNA sequences of this sample code for an identical CDR3. The chain carries TRBV5-1 and TRBJ1-4; a weak D match, TRBD1 (5 bases). Between the trimmed V and J ends, which lost 0 bases and 8 bases, there was a span of 11 bases. The CDR3 is 14 amino acids. Germline V gives CDR1 SGHRS, CDR2 YFSETQ. The DNA of the CDR3 is TGCGCCAGCAGCTTGGGCGGGTCAGGGGAAAAACTGTTTTTT. It encodes CASSLGGSGEKLFF.

The rearrangement uses TRBV12-5 and TRBJ2-3; TRBD2 aligns across 14 bases. CDR3 length: 18 amino acids. CDR1 is LGHNT and CDR2 is FRNRAP in the germline V gene. The trim removed 0 bases at V and 2 bases at J, leaving 4 bases unmatched. The CDR3 region is CASGLVGTSGRNTDTQYF. The CDR3 DNA reads TGTGCTAGTGGTTTGGTAGGGACTAGCGGGAGAAACACAGATACGCAGTATTTT.

The rearrangement uses TRBV27 and TRBJ2-1, with D hard to call. CDR1 and CDR2 (germline): MNHEY, SMNVEV (reference sequence). Trimming pared 0 bases from V and 8 bases from J, leaving 8 bases between. CDR3 length: 13 residues. CDR3 sequence: CASSLSGYDEQFF. CDR3 in DNA: TGTGCCAGCAGTTTATCCGGATATGATGAGCAGTTCTTC.

The chain employs TRBV19 and TRBJ2-7, with 7 positions matching TRBD1. CDR3 length: 15 amino acids. V trimming: 4 bases; J trimming: 0 bases; junction bases outside the gene matches: 6. CDR1 and CDR2 (germline): LNHDA, SQIVND (reference sequence). The CDR3 sequence is CASSKQGPSSYEQYF. The CDR3 nucleotides are TGTGCCAGTAGTAAACAGGGGCCGAGCTCCTACGAGCAGTACTTC.

This clone turned up a few times. The rearrangement joins TRBV10-1 to TRBJ1-2; unclear D gene. The CDR3 has 15 amino acids. CDR1 and CDR2 from the germline V gene are WNHNN and SYGVQD (reference sequence). With 0 bases removed from V and 7 bases from J, the gap between germline ends came to 15 bases. The CDR3 loop reads CASSESISSGVGYTF. In DNA, the CDR3 is TGCGCCAGCAGTGAGTCGATATCATCCGGGGTTGGCTACACCTTC.

The J gene is TRBJ2-7, the V gene TRBV5-1; 11 bases line up with TRBD1. Germline V lookup: CDR1 SGHRS, CDR2 YFSETQ. The V gene end was trimmed by 1 base and the J gene end by 3 bases; junction bases not matched to a gene: 3. CDR3 length equals 15 residues. CDR3 region: CASSLMGQGGYEQYF. The CDR3 DNA follows: TGCGCCAGCAGCTTGATGGGACAGGGGGGCTACGAGCAGTACTTC. Drawing the rest from reference TRBV5-1 and TRBJ2-7, the complete variable domain is KAGVTQTPRYLIKTRGQQVTLSCSPISGHRSVSWYQQTPGQGLQFLFEYFSETQRNKGNFPGRFSGRQFSNSRSEMNVSTLELGDSALYLCASSLMGQGGYEQYFGPGTRLTVT.

Comments on this clone: With a much larger clone just one base away, this may be a read error. The chain carries TRBV28 and TRBJ2-3; no clear D. The CDR3 sequence is 12 residues long. CDR1 MDHEN and CDR2 SYDVKM come from the germline V gene. The ends were cut back, 2 bases at V and 4 bases at J, with 4 bases in the middle. CDR3 DNA: TGTGCCAGCAGTTTAAGGGCAGATACGCAGTATTTT. Residues: CASSLRADTQYF.

This rearrangement joins TRBV7-6 to TRBJ2-3; tentative D call: TRBD2 (6 bases). This CDR3 has 14 residues. CDR1 and CDR2 from the germline V gene are SGHVS and FNYEAQ. V was trimmed by 2 bases and J by 1 base, leaving 7 bases between them. CDR3 bases: TGTGCCAGCAGCTTACAGCGGGGCACAGATACGCAGTATTTT. Its protein product is CASSLQRGTDTQYF.

The chain employs TRBV5-1 and TRBJ2-3; 10 bases agree with TRBD2. J was trimmed by 3 bases and V by 4 bases; bases with no gene match: 2. Germline loops: CDR1 SGHRS, CDR2 YFSETQ. CDR3 length: 14 residues. CDR3 DNA: TGCGCCAGCAGCAAACTAGCGGGGACAGATACGCAGTATTTT. Translated: CASSKLAGTDTQYF.

The chain couples TRBV5-1 to TRBJ1-1, with 7 positions matching TRBD1. Germline V CDR1 and CDR2: SGHRS, YFSETQ. This CDR3 is 13 amino acids long. With V trimmed by 7 bases and J by 2 bases, 5 bases remained unmatched. The CDR3 DNA is TGCGCCAGCCAAGGGGGCCGTAACACTGAAGCTTTCTTT. Translation gives CASQGGRNTEAFF.

CDR3 in amino acids: CASSLVAGIAISGELFF. For the CDR3, the DNA is TGTGCCAGCAGCTTAGTTGCCGGGATAGCTATATCCGGGGAGCTGTTTTTT. The rearrangement joins TRBV11-2 to TRBJ2-2; maybe TRBD2 (5 bases). The V gene lost 1 base and the J gene lost 6 bases, with 18 bases spanning the gap. CDR1 and CDR2 from the germline V gene are SGHAT and FQNNGV. This CDR3 comprises 17 residues. Looking up the rest from reference TRBV11-2 and TRBJ2-2 gives the full variable domain: EAGVAQSPRYKIIEKRQSVAFWCNPISGHATLYWYQQILGQGPKLLIQFQNNGVVDDSQLPKDRFSAERLKGVDSTLKIQPAKLEDSAVYLCASSLVAGIAISGELFFGEGSRLTVL.

Details on this clone: Germline and junction disagree at one end, which may indicate a read error. The chain carries TRBV5-6 and TRBJ2-2; 10 positions match TRBD1. Germline V gene data show CDR1 as SGHDT and CDR2 as YYEEEE. The CDR3 is made up of 16 amino acids. This chain's CDR3 is CASSLEGRDRGPHSDF. The CDR3 bases are TGTGCCAGCAGCTTGGAGGGCCGGGACAGGGGACCCCACTCAGATTTT.

The rearrangement links TRBV6-6 to TRBJ1-5, with TRBD1 identical over 7 bases. V shed 2 bases and J 2 bases; nucleotides not matched to a gene: 3. The CDR3 runs 15 residues. Germline-derived CDR1 and CDR2 are MNHNY and SVGAGI (reference sequence). The CDR3 loop is CASSYVGTGNQPQHF. Written as DNA, the CDR3 is TGTGCCAGCAGTTACGTGGGGACAGGCAATCAGCCCCAGCATTTT.

The chain carries TRBV7-2 and TRBJ2-1; D ambiguous. The V and J ends lost 2 bases and 6 bases respectively, with 14 bases between them. The CDR3 runs 15 residues. The germline CDR1 and CDR2 sequences are SGHTA and FQGNSA. This chain's CDR3 is CASSLLGSLVNEQFF. The CDR3 DNA reads as TGTGCCAGCAGCTTACTCGGTAGTCTGGTCAATGAGCAGTTCTTC. The full variable domain, rest sourced from reference TRBV7-2 and TRBJ2-1, is GAGVSQSPSNKVTEKGKDVELRCDPISGHTALYWYRQSLGQGLEFLIYFQGNSAPDKSGLPSDRFSAERTGGSVSTLTIQRTQQEDSAVYLCASSLLGSLVNEQFFGPGTRLTVL.